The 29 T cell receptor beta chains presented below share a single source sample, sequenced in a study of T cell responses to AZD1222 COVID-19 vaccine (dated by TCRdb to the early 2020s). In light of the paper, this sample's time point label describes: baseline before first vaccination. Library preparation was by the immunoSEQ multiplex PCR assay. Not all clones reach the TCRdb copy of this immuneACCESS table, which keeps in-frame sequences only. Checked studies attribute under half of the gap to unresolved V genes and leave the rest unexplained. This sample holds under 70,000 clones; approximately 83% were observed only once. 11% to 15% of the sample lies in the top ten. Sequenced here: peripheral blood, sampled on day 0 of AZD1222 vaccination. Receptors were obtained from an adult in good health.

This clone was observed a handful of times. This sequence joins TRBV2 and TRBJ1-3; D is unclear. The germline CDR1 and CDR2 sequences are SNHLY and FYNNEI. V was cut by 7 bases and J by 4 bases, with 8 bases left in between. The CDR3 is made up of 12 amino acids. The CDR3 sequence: CASNGRGNTIYF. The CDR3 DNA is TGTGCCAGCAACGGACGGGGAAACACCATATATTTT.

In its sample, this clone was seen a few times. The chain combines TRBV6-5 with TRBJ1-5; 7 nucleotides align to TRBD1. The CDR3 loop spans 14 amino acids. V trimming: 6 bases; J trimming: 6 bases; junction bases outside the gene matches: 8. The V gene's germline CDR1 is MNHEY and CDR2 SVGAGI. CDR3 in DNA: TGTGCCAGCAGACTAGGGGGCGCGGGTCAGCCCCAGCATTTT. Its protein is CASRLGGAGQPQHF.

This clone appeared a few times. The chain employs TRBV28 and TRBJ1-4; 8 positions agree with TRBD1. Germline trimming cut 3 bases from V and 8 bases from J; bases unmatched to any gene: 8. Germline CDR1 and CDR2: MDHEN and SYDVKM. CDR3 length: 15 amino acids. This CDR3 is CASSLRTGYREKLFF. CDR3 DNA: TGTGCCAGCAGTTTGCGGACAGGGTATAGAGAAAAACTGTTTTTT.

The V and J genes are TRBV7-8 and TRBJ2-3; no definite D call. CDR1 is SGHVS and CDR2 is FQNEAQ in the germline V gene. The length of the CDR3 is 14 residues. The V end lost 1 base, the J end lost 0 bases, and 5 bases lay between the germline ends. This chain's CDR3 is CASSLGYSTDTQYF. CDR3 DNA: TGTGCCAGCAGCTTAGGTTATAGCACAGATACGCAGTATTTT.

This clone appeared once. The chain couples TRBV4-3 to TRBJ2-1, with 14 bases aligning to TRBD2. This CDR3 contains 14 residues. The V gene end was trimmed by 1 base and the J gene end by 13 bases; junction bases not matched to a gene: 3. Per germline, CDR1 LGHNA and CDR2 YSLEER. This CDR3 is CASSQGTSGGIQFF. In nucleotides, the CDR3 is TGCGCCAGCAGCCAAGGGACTAGCGGGGGGATTCAGTTCTTC.

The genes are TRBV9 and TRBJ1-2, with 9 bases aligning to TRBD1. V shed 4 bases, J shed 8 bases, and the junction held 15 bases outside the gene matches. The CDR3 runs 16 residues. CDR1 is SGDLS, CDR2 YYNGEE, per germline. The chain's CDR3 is CASSPRDRAFPGGYTF. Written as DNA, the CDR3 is TGTGCCAGCAGCCCGCGGGACAGGGCCTTCCCAGGGGGCTACACCTTC.

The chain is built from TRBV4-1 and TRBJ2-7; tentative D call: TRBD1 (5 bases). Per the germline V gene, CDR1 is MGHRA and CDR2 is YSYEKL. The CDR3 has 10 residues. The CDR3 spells CASSQGVQGV. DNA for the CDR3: TGCGCCAGCAGCCAAGGGGTTCAGGGCGTC.

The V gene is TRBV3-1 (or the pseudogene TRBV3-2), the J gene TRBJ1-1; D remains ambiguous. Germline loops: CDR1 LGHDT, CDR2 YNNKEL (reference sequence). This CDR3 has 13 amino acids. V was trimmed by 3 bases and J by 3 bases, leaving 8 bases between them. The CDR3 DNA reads TGTGCCAGCAGCCAGAATCAGGACACTGAAGCTTTCTTT. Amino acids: CASSQNQDTEAFF.

The CDR3 DNA reads as TGTGCCAGCAGCCAAGGCCCTTATAGCAATCAGCCCCAGCATTTT. Its translation is CASSQGPYSNQPQHF. This chain uses TRBV3-1 (or the pseudogene TRBV3-2) with TRBJ1-5; D ambiguous. CDR1 is LGHDT, CDR2 YNNKEL, per germline (reference sequence). The CDR3 consists of 15 residues. V lost 1 base to trimming and J lost 0 bases, with 7 bases between them.

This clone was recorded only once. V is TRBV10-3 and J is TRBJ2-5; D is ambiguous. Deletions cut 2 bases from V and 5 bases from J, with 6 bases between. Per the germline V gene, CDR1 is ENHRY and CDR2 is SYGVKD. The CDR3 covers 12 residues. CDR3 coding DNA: TGTGCCATCAGTGAGATGGCCGAGACCCAGTACTTC. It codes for CAISEMAETQYF.

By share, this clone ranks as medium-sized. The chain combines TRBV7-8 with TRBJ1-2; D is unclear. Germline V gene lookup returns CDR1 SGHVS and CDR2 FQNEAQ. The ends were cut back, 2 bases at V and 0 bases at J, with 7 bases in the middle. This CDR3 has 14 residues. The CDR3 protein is CASSLKAANYGYTF. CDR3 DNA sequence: TGTGCCAGCAGCTTAAAGGCAGCTAACTATGGCTACACCTTC.

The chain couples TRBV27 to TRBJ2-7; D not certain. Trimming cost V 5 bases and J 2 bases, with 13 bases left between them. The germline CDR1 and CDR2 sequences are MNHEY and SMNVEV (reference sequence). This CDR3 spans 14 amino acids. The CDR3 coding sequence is TGTGCCAGCAGTCGCCTGGACGGACCCTACGAGCAGTACTTC. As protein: CASSRLDGPYEQYF.

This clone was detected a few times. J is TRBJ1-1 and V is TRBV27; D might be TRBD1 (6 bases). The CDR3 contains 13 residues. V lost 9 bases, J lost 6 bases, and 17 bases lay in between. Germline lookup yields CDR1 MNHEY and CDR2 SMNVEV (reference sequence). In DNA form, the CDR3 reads TGTGCCAGTTCTCCCGGCCCAGGGGCTGAAGCTTTCTTT. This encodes CASSPGPGAEAFF.

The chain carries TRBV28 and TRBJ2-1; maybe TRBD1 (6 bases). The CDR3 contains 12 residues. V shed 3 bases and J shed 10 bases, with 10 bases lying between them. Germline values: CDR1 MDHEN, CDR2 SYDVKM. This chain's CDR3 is CASSFPGTEQFF. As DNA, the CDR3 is TGTGCCAGCAGTTTCCCGGGGACAGAGCAGTTCTTC.

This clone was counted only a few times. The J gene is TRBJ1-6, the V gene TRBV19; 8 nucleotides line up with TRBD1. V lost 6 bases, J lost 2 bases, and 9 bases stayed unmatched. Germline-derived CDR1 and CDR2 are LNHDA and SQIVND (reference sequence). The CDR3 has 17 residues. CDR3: CASSRADRAPYNSPLHF. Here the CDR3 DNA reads TGTGCCAGTAGCCGAGCGGACAGGGCCCCCTATAATTCACCCCTCCACTTT.

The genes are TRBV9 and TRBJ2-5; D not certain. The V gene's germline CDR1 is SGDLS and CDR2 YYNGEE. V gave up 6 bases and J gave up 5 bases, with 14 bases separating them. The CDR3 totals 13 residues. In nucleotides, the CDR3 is TGTGCCAGCACCGGGCCTTTGGGGGAGACCCAGTACTTC. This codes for CASTGPLGETQYF.

The CDR3: CASSGRGADNSPLHF. CDR3 DNA sequence: TGTGCCAGCAGCGGAAGGGGGGCCGATAATTCACCCCTCCACTTT. This rearrangement joins TRBV7-2 to TRBJ1-6, with D tentatively TRBD1 (6 bases). CDR3 length equals 15 residues. Trimming stripped 5 bases from V and 5 bases from J, with 13 bases between. Germline V lookup: CDR1 SGHTA, CDR2 FQGNSA.

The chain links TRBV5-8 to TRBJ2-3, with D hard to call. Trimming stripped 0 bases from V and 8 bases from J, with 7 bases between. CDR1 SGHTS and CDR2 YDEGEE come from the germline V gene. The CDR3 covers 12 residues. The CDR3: CASSLDSSTQYF. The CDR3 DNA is TGTGCCAGCAGCTTGGATAGTTCTACGCAGTATTTT.

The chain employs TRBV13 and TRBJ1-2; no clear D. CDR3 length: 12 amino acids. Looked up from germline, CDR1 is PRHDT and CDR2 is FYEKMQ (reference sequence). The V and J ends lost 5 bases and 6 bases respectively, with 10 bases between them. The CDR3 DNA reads TGTGCCAGCAGCAGCCGTAGGAATGGCTACACCTTC. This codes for CASSSRRNGYTF.

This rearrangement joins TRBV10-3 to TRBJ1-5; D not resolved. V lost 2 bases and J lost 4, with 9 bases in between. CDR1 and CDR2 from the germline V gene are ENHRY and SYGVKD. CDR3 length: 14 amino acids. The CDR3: CAISEDVGNQPQHF. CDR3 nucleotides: TGTGCCATCAGTGAGGACGTGGGGAATCAGCCCCAGCATTTT.

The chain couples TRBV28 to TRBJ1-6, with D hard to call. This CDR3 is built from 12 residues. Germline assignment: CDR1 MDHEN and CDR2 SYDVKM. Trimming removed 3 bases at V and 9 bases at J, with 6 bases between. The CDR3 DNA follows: TGTGCCAGCAGTTTGGGGTTTTCACCCCTCCACTTT. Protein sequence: CASSLGFSPLHF.

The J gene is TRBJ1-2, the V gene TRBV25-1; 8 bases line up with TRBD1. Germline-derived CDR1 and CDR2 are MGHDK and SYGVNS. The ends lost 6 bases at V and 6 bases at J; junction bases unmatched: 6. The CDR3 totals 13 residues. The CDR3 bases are TGTGCCAGCAGCCAACAGGGGGATGATGGCTACACCTTC. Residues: CASSQQGDDGYTF.

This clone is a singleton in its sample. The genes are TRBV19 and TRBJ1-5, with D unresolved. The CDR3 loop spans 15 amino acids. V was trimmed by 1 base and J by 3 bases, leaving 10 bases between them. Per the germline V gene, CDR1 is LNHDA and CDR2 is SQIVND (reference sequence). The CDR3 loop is CASSIASASNQPQHF. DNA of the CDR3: TGTGCCAGTAGTATAGCTTCCGCCTCCAATCAGCCCCAGCATTTT.

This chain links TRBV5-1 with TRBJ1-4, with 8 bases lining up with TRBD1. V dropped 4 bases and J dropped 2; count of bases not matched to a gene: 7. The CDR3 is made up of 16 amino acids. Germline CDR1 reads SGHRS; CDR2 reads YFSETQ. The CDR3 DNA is TGCGCCAGCAGCGTACAGGGGGTAGGGACTAATGAAAAACTGTTTTTT. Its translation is CASSVQGVGTNEKLFF.

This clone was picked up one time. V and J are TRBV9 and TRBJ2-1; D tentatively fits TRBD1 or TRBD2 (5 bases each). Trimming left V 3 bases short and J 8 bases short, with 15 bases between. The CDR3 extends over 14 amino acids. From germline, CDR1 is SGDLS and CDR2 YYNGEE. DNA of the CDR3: TGTGCCAGCAGCGATAGTTGGAGAGGGGATGAGCAGTTCTTC. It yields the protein CASSDSWRGDEQFF.

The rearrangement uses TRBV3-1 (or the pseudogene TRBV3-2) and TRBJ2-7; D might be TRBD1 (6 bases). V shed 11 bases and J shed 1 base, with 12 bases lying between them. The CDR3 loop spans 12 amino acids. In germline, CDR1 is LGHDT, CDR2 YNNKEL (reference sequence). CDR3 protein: CAVGAESYEQYF. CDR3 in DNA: TGTGCCGTGGGGGCCGAGTCCTACGAGCAGTACTTC.

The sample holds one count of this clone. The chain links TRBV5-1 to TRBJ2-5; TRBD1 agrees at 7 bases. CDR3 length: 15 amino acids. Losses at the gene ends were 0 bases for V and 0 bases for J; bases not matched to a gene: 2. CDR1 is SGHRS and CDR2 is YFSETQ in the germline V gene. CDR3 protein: CASSLEGQNQETQYF. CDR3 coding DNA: TGCGCCAGCAGCTTGGAGGGACAGAACCAAGAGACCCAGTACTTC.

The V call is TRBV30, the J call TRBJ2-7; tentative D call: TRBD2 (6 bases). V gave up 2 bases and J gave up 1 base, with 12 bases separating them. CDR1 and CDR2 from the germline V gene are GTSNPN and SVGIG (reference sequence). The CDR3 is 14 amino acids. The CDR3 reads CAWSRGGSSYEQYF. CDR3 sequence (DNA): TGTGCCTGGAGTAGGGGAGGCAGTTCCTACGAGCAGTACTTC.

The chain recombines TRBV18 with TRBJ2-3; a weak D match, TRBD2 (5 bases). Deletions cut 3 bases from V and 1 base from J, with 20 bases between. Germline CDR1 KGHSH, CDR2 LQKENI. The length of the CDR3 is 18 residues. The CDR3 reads CASSPPVEVTWGTDTQYF. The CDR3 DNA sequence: TGTGCCAGCTCACCCCCCGTGGAGGTAACGTGGGGCACAGATACGCAGTATTTT.